This T cell receptor beta chain appears in the sequencing data of a study of shared clonotypes between healthy human individuals. CDR1 and CDR2 from the germline V gene are SNHLY and FYNNEI. The length of the CDR3 is 13 residues. V lost 7 bases and J lost 5, with 11 bases in between. Concerning this clone itself: Its antigen is unknown.

General observations from the study: Only blood was sampled; tissue repertoires likely differ. A handful of donors showed sharing of about 5.5% of naive CD4 clonotypes.

Generated by immunoSEQ multiplex PCR, the TCRdb table keeps only in-frame clones and is missing some. Of 2 million to 2.5 million clones in the sample, 93% were seen once. The chain couples TRBV2 to TRBJ2-2; TRBD2 is a possible D gene (5 bases). The source of this sequence is a man between 18 and 29 years old in good health. Some clones in this sample may be carry-over from other donors' samples. Sequenced input: naive CD4+ T cells from PBMCs. Subset noted: CD45RA+ positively selected. The CDR3 DNA is TGTGCCAGCACTTTACTAGTTACCGGGGAGCTGTTTTTT. Encoded protein: CASTLLVTGELFF.